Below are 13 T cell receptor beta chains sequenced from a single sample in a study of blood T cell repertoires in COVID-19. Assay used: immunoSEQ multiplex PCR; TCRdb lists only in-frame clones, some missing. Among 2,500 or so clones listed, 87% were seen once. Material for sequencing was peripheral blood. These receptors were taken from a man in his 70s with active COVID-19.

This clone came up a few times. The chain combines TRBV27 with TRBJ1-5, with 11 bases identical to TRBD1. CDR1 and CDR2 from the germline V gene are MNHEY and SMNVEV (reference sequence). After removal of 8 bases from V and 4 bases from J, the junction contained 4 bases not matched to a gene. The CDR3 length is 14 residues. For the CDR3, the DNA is TGTGCCAGCGCGGACAGGGGGCCGAATCAGCCCCAGCATTTT. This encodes CASADRGPNQPQHF.

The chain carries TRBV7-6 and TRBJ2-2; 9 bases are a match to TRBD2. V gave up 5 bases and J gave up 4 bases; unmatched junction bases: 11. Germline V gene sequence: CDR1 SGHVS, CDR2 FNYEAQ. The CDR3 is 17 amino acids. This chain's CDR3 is CASSPRSGGLVTGELFF. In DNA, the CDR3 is TGTGCCAGCAGCCCAAGAAGCGGGGGGTTGGTCACCGGGGAGCTGTTTTTT.

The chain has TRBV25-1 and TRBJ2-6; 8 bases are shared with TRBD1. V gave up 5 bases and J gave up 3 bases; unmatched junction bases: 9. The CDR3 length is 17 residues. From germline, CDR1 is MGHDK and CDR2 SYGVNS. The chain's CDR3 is CASSPRPGGFGANVLTF. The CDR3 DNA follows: TGTGCCAGCAGTCCAAGACCAGGGGGCTTTGGGGCCAACGTCCTGACTTTC.

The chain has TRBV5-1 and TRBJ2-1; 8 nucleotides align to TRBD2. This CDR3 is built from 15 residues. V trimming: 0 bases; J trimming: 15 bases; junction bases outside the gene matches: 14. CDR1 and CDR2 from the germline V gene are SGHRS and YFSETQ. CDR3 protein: CASSLALRGASWGFF. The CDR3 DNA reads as TGCGCCAGCAGCTTGGCGCTGCGGGGGGCTTCCTGGGGGTTCTTC.

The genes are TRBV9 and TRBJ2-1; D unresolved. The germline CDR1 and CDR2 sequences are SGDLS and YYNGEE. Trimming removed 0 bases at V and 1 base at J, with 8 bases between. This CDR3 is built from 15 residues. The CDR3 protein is CASSVGPESYNEQFF. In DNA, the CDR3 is TGTGCCAGCAGCGTAGGCCCAGAATCCTACAATGAGCAGTTCTTC.

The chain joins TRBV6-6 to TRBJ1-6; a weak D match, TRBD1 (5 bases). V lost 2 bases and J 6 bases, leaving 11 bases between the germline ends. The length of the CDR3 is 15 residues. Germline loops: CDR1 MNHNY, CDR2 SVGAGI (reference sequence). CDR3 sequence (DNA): TGTGCCAGCAGTTACGGGCAGGGAAGTAATTCACCCCTCCACTTT. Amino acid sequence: CASSYGQGSNSPLHF.

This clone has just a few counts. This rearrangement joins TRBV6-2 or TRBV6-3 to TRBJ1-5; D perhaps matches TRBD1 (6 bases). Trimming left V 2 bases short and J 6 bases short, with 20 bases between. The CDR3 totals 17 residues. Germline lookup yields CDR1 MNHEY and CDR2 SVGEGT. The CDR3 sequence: CASSYTRLAGASQPQHF. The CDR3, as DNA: TGTGCCAGCAGTTACACTCGGCTTGCGGGGGCGAGTCAGCCCCAGCATTTT.

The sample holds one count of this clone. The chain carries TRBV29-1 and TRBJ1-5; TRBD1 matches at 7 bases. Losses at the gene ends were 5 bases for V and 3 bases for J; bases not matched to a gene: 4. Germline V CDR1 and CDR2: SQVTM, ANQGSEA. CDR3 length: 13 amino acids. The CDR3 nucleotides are TGCAGCGTTCAGACAGGGTCCAATCAGCCCCAGCATTTT. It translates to CSVQTGSNQPQHF.

Here the CDR3 DNA reads TGTGCCAGCGGATACAGGGGTCCCACAGATACGCAGTATTTT. Protein: CASGYRGPTDTQYF. This chain links TRBV27 with TRBJ2-3; TRBD1 aligns across 7 bases. Germline CDR1 MNHEY, CDR2 SMNVEV (reference sequence). With 8 bases clipped from V and 2 bases from J, the junction kept 7 bases outside the gene matches. The length of the CDR3 is 14 residues.

CDR3 protein: CASIRTGGAGYGYTF. The CDR3 nucleotides read TGTGCCAGCATCCGGACAGGGGGCGCCGGCTATGGCTACACCTTC. The rearrangement links TRBV6-5 to TRBJ1-2; 11 bases fit TRBD1. This CDR3 has 15 residues. Germline loops: CDR1 MNHEY, CDR2 SVGAGI. V shed 7 bases and J 4 bases; nucleotides not matched to a gene: 8.

DNA for the CDR3: TGTGCCAGCAGCGGGGAAGCGGGGAATACGCAGTATTTT. This gives the protein CASSGEAGNTQYF. The J gene is TRBJ2-3, the V gene TRBV9; the match to TRBD2 covers 7 bases. V dropped 3 bases and J dropped 7; count of bases not matched to a gene: 5. Germline CDR1 and CDR2: SGDLS and YYNGEE. The CDR3 is 13 residues long.

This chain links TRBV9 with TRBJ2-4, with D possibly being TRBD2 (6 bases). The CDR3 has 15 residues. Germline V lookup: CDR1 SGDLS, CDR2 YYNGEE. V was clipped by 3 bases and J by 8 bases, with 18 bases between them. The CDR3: CASSAEGGAVDIQYF. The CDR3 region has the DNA TGTGCCAGCAGCGCGGAGGGCGGGGCGGTAGACATTCAGTACTTC.

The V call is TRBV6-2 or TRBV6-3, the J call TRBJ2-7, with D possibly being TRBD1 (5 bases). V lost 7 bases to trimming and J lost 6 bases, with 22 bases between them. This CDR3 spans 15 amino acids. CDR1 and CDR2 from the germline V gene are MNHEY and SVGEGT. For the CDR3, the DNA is TGTGCCAGCAACCCCCCCCCAGGGCCCCTCGGCGAGCAGTACTTC. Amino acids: CASNPPPGPLGEQYF.